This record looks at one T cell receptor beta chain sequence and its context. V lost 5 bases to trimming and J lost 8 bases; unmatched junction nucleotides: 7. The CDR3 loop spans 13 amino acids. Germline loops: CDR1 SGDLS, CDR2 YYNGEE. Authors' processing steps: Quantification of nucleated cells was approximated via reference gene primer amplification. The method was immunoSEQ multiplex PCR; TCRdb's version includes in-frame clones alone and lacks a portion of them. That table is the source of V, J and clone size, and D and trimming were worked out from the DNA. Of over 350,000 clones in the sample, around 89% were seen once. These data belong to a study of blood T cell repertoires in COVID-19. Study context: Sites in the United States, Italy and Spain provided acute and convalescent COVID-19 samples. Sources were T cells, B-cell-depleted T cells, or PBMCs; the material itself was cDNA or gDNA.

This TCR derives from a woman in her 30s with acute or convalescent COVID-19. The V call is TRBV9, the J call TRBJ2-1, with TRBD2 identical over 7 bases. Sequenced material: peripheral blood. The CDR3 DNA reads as TGTGCCAGCAGGGGAAGCGGGGTCGATGAGCAGTTCTTC. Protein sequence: CASRGSGVDEQFF.